Below are 30 T cell receptor beta chains sequenced from a single sample in a study of regulatory T cells in long-lasting Graves disease. iRepertoire HTBI primers and Arm-PCR of CDR3 regions built TCR beta libraries. TCRdb redid the calling of the multiplex PCR reads with MiXCR, one entry per CDR3 protein. There are over 500,000 distinct CDR3 sequences in the sample; roughly 15% occur only once, and approximately 18% lies in the top ten. This sample's time point: newly diagnosed GD, antithyroid drugs for less than 3 months. PBMCs provided the RNA from which the TCR library was made. The same sample was also used in a study of T cells in Graves' hyperthyroidism and ophthalmopathy.

Sequenced here: peripheral blood mononuclear cells (PBMCs), sampled at new diagnosis, from a patient treated with antithyroid drugs. These receptors were obtained from a woman aged 25 to 39 with Graves disease.

As to this clonotype: A much bigger clone sits one base away, suggesting this may be a read error. CDR3 in amino acids: CASSLVGQNLPLHF. The DNA of the CDR3 is TGTGCCAGCAGCTTAGTAGGACAGAATTTACCCCTCCACTTT. The V gene is TRBV7-2, the J gene TRBJ1-6; D may be TRBD1 (6 bases). Germline CDR1 reads SGHTA; CDR2 reads FQGNSA. The CDR3 loop spans 14 amino acids. Together with reference TRBV7-2 and TRBJ1-6, the CDR3 gives the full variable domain: GAGVSQSPSNKVTEKGKDVELRCDPISGHTALYWYRQSLGQGLEFLIYFQGNSAPDKSGLPSDRFSAERTGGSVSTLTIQRTQQEDSAVYLCASSLVGQNLPLHFGNGTRLTVT.

This sequence joins TRBV30 and TRBJ2-1; D could derive from TRBD1 or TRBD2 (5 bases each). The germline gives CDR1 GTSNPN, CDR2 SVGIG (reference sequence). The CDR3 loop spans 11 amino acids. Trimming left V 1 base short and J 8 bases short, with 6 bases between. CDR3 DNA: TGTGCCTGGAGTGGGGGGTATGAGCAGTTCTTC. It is translated as CAWSGGYEQFF.

This clonotype occurred many times. This chain uses TRBV6-1 with TRBJ2-7, with TRBD1 matching 7 bases. The CDR3 has 15 amino acids. Germline V CDR1 and CDR2: MNHNS, SASEGT. The V segment lost 2 bases and the J segment 7 bases; nucleotides outside the gene matches: 11. For the CDR3, the DNA is TGTGCCAGCAGTGAACAAGGGACAGAGTTTGGGGAGCAGTACTTC. Translation: CASSEQGTEFGEQYF.

The chain is built from TRBV27 and TRBJ2-1; TRBD1 matches at 10 bases. Germline loops: CDR1 MNHEY, CDR2 SMNVEV (reference sequence). After removal of 4 bases from V and 9 bases from J, the junction contained 12 bases not matched to a gene. This CDR3 contains 16 residues. The CDR3 coding sequence is TGTGCCAGCAGTTCCGCGGGACAGGGGTTTTCGGGTGAGCAGTTCTTC. Its protein is CASSSAGQGFSGEQFF.

The CDR3 spells CASSPPQTSHEQFF. The DNA for the CDR3 is TGTGCCAGCTCACCACCGCAGACTTCTCATGAGCAGTTCTTC. The V gene is TRBV18, the J gene TRBJ2-1; D gene ambiguous. Germline values: CDR1 KGHSH, CDR2 LQKENI. CDR3 length: 14 amino acids. The V end was cut by 0 bases, the J end by 8 bases, with 11 bases between.

The chain has TRBV7-9 and TRBJ1-2; D may be TRBD1 (6 bases). The ends were cut back, 9 bases at V and 2 bases at J, with 13 bases in the middle. The CDR3 is made up of 13 amino acids. The V gene's germline CDR1 is SEHNR and CDR2 FQNEAQ (reference sequence). CDR3 DNA: TGTGCCAGTACTCAAACAGGGAACTATGGCTACACCTTC. Residues: CASTQTGNYGYTF.

This clonotype occurred many times. The gene calls are TRBV7-2 and TRBJ1-2, with D perhaps matching TRBD1 (6 bases). CDR1 is SGHTA, CDR2 FQGNSA, per germline. This CDR3 has 14 residues. V dropped 5 bases and J dropped 8 bases, with 18 bases sitting between them. The CDR3 nucleotides are TGTGCCAGCAGCCGAACAGGGTACGGCTACGGCTACACCTTC. This sequence encodes CASSRTGYGYGYTF.

As for this clonotype: Being one base from a much bigger clone, this may be a read error. The rearrangement uses TRBV7-3 and TRBJ2-1, with D possibly matching TRBD2 (7 bases). The CDR3 sequence is 16 residues long. From germline, CDR1 is SGHTA and CDR2 FQGTGA. The CDR3 DNA sequence: TGTGCCGGCAGCTTAACAAGGGGTAGGGGGGGGAATGAGCAGTTCTTC. Translation gives CAGSLTRGRGGNEQFF.

This clonotype was counted between two and nine times. V gene TRBV20-1 combines with J gene TRBJ1-5, with 10 bases fitting TRBD1. This CDR3 is 15 amino acids long. Germline V lookup: CDR1 DFQATT, CDR2 SNEGSKA (reference sequence). J was trimmed by 6 bases and V by 3 bases; bases with no gene match: 8. The CDR3 loop reads CSARTRQGAIQPQHF. CDR3 coding DNA: TGCAGTGCTAGGACCCGACAGGGGGCGATTCAGCCCCAGCATTTT.

This clonotype is a singleton in its sample. One end of the junction does not line up with germline, which may come from a read error. V is TRBV6-2 or TRBV6-3 and J is TRBJ2-7; 8 bases agree with TRBD2. CDR3 size: 13 residues. Per the germline V gene, CDR1 is MNHEY and CDR2 is SVGEGT. CDR3 region: CTSSYGGGYEQYF. The CDR3 DNA reads as TGTACCAGCAGTTACGGGGGGGGTTACGAGCAGTACTTC.

CDR3 in amino acids: CASSRPPGGATNCEKLFF. In DNA, the CDR3 is TGTGCCAGCAGCCGTCCCCCAGGGGGAGCGACTAATTGCGAAAAACTGTTTTTT. The chain couples TRBV28 to TRBJ1-4, with TRBD1 identical over 7 bases. The CDR3 extends over 18 amino acids. Per the germline V gene, CDR1 is MDHEN and CDR2 is SYDVKM. The V gene end was trimmed by 6 bases and the J gene end by 8 bases; junction bases not matched to a gene: 21. Full variable domain (outside the CDR3, taken from reference TRBV28 and TRBJ1-4): DVKVTQSSRYLVKRTGEKVFLECVQDMDHENMFWYRQDPGLGLRLIYFSYDVKMKEKGDIPEGYSVSREKKERFSLILESASTNQTSMYLCASSRPPGGATNCEKLFFGSGTQLSVL.

This rearrangement joins TRBV20-1 to TRBJ2-7; D remains ambiguous. Germline CDR1 and CDR2: DFQATT and SNEGSKA (reference sequence). The CDR3 is made up of 19 amino acids. Trimming shortened V by 6 bases and J by 0 bases, and 30 bases separated the two germline ends. The CDR3, as DNA: TGCAGTGCCCCACTCACGAGAAACCACGGCAACACATACTCCTACGAGCAGTACTTC. The encoded protein is CSAPLTRNHGNTYSYEQYF.

This chain connects TRBV5-1 to TRBJ2-5, with D perhaps given as TRBD1 or TRBD2 (5 bases each). Germline CDR1 reads SGHRS; CDR2 reads YFSETQ. The CDR3 length is 14 residues. Deletions cut 0 bases from V and 14 bases from J, with 20 bases between. The CDR3 region has the DNA TGCGCCAGCAGCTTGGCCGGGACCCGACACCCCCCCTACTTC. Translated, it gives CASSLAGTRHPPYF.

The chain has TRBV28 and TRBJ1-6; D uncertain. Germline V gives CDR1 MDHEN, CDR2 SYDVKM. The V and J ends lost 6 bases and 0 bases respectively, with 12 bases between them. The CDR3 totals 16 residues. The CDR3 is CASSVQQSSYNSPLHF. Here the CDR3 DNA reads TGTGCCAGCAGCGTACAACAGAGCTCCTATAATTCACCCCTCCACTTT.

This clonotype was seen repeatedly, ten times or more. CDR3 amino acids: CASRISSTEQYF. The DNA of the CDR3 is TGCGCCAGCCGGATTAGCTCAACCGAGCAGTACTTC. The chain is built from TRBV5-1 and TRBJ2-7; D uncertain. Deletions cut 7 bases from V and 6 bases from J, with 14 bases between. The CDR3 covers 12 residues. Germline values: CDR1 SGHRS, CDR2 YFSETQ.

This clonotype was found many times. The V gene is TRBV29-1, the J gene TRBJ1-1; D is ambiguous. V gave up 3 bases and J gave up 1 base, with 9 bases separating them. The CDR3 is made up of 13 amino acids. Germline V lookup: CDR1 SQVTM, CDR2 ANQGSEA. The CDR3 loop is CSVDPARNTEAFF. The CDR3 DNA follows: TGCAGCGTTGACCCGGCCCGGAACACTGAAGCTTTCTTT.

V gene TRBV28 combines with J gene TRBJ2-2; 10 nucleotides match TRBD2. The CDR3 consists of 18 residues. V lost 3 bases, J lost 4 bases, and 11 bases stayed unmatched. Germline CDR1 and CDR2: MDHEN and SYDVKM. CDR3 bases: TGTGCCAGCAGTTTCCTAGCGGGAGCCGGGAGGGGCACCGGGGAGCTGTTTTTT. It codes for CASSFLAGAGRGTGELFF.

This clonotype turned up a few times. The chain combines TRBV9 with TRBJ2-1; 13 positions match TRBD2. This CDR3 contains 18 residues. V shed 0 bases and J 3 bases; nucleotides not matched to a gene: 6. CDR1 and CDR2 (germline): SGDLS, YYNGEE. CDR3 residues: CASSVEYGTSGIYNEQFF. CDR3 in DNA: TGTGCCAGCAGCGTAGAGTATGGGACTAGCGGGATCTACAATGAGCAGTTCTTC.

At least ten counts were recorded for this clonotype. J is TRBJ2-3 and V is TRBV6-2 or TRBV6-3, with 13 bases fitting TRBD2. Germline V gives CDR1 MNHEY, CDR2 SVGEGT. The CDR3 sequence is 16 residues long. V shed 7 bases and J 5 bases; nucleotides not matched to a gene: 9. CDR3 in DNA: TGTGCCAGCACCTCGGGGACTAGCGGGATGGGAGATACGCAGTATTTT. This encodes CASTSGTSGMGDTQYF.

Worth noting for this clonotype: The final CDR3 position lacks the conserved phenylalanine or tryptophan, pointing to a likely read error. The rearrangement uses TRBV2 and TRBJ1-2; maybe TRBD1 (5 bases). This CDR3 contains 13 residues. The germline V gene has CDR1 SNHLY and CDR2 FYNNEI. Trimming took 10 bases from V and 3 from J, leaving 15 bases between them. The CDR3 reads CATVGPADYGYTL. The DNA for the CDR3 is TGTGCCACCGTGGGACCGGCGGACTATGGCTACACCCTC.

This clonotype was seen repeatedly, ten times or more. The chain joins TRBV5-1 to TRBJ1-6; D is possibly TRBD1 (5 bases). The V gene lost 0 bases and the J gene lost 10 bases, with 17 bases spanning the gap. The CDR3 has 16 residues. Germline lookup yields CDR1 SGHRS and CDR2 YFSETQ. CDR3 coding DNA: TGCGCCAGCAGCTTGGTGGGGGTCGTTGAGAAATCACCCCTCCACTTT. Amino acids: CASSLVGVVEKSPLHF. Filled out from reference TRBV5-1 and TRBJ1-6, the complete variable domain reads KAGVTQTPRYLIKTRGQQVTLSCSPISGHRSVSWYQQTPGQGLQFLFEYFSETQRNKGNFPGRFSGRQFSNSRSEMNVSTLELGDSALYLCASSLVGVVEKSPLHFGNGTRLTVT.

This clonotype occurred many times. The V call is TRBV20-1, the J call TRBJ1-5, with D unclear. The V end lost 1 base, the J end lost 5 bases, and 12 bases lay between the germline ends. The CDR3 consists of 14 residues. Germline CDR1 DFQATT, CDR2 SNEGSKA (reference sequence). The CDR3 here is CSARGLMEYQPQHF. CDR3 nucleotide sequence: TGCAGTGCTAGAGGACTGATGGAGTATCAGCCCCAGCATTTT.

This clonotype was counted only a few times. This chain links TRBV3-1 with TRBJ2-5; D assignment may be TRBD1 or TRBD2 (5 bases each). The J call could be wrong; TRBJ2-1 is a better fit for the DNA end. CDR1 and CDR2 (germline): LGHDT, YNNKEL (reference sequence). The CDR3 consists of 15 residues. The CDR3 spells CASSQDPGRYNEQFF. In DNA, the CDR3 is TGTGCCAGCAGCCAAGATCCGGGACGGTACAATGAGCAGTTCTTC.

The chain links TRBV28 to TRBJ2-5; D is possibly TRBD2 (6 bases). CDR3 size: 17 residues. Per the germline V gene, CDR1 is MDHEN and CDR2 is SYDVKM. Trimming cost V 5 bases and J 0 bases, with 19 bases left between them. This CDR3 reads CASSPHDLEGDQETQYF. CDR3 nucleotides: TGTGCCAGCAGTCCCCACGACTTGGAGGGCGACCAAGAGACCCAGTACTTC.

The chain couples TRBV9 to TRBJ2-5, with TRBD1 identical over 7 bases. The CDR3 consists of 15 residues. Per the germline V gene, CDR1 is SGDLS and CDR2 is YYNGEE. V was pared by 0 bases and J by 1 base, with 3 bases of the junction left unmatched. CDR3 nucleotides: TGTGCCAGCAGCGTAGCTGAGGGGGCCCAAGAGACCCAGTACTTC. This gives the protein CASSVAEGAQETQYF.

The chain combines TRBV20-1 with TRBJ2-1, with TRBD2 matching over 7 bases. The V and J ends lost 0 bases and 7 bases, in that order; junction bases with no gene match: 9. The CDR3 extends over 15 amino acids. Germline CDR1 and CDR2: DFQATT and SNEGSKA (reference sequence). The DNA for the CDR3 is TGCAGTGCTAGAGATCGGGCGGGAGCGGCGAATGAGCAGTTCTTC. Translating gives CSARDRAGAANEQFF.

The chain links TRBV6-1 to TRBJ1-6; 7 bases are shared with TRBD1. Germline CDR1 reads MNHNS; CDR2 reads SASEGT. The CDR3 length is 16 residues. J was trimmed by 9 bases and V by 5 bases; bases with no gene match: 13. CDR3: CASSRQGGQIRSPLHF. The DNA for the CDR3 is TGTGCCAGCAGTAGACAGGGCGGCCAAATTCGTTCACCCCTCCACTTT.

This clonotype was seen many times. J is TRBJ2-3 and V is TRBV5-1; the D gene could be TRBD1 or TRBD2 (5 bases each). This CDR3 region has 14 residues. Germline CDR1 is SGHRS and CDR2 is YFSETQ. Trimming took 0 bases from V and 2 from J, leaving 7 bases between them. As DNA, the CDR3 is TGCGCCAGCAGCTTGGCGGGGCCCACAGATACGCAGTATTTT. Encoded protein: CASSLAGPTDTQYF.

This clonotype was observed at least ten times. The J gene is TRBJ2-3, the V gene TRBV28; the match to TRBD2 covers 8 bases. The CDR3 runs 14 residues. Germline CDR1 is MDHEN and CDR2 is SYDVKM. V gave up 3 bases and J gave up 6 bases; unmatched junction bases: 5. The CDR3, as DNA: TGTGCCAGCAGTTTGAGCGGGAGTTTGGATACGCAGTATTTT. Protein sequence: CASSLSGSLDTQYF.

This clonotype has just one count. The chain links TRBV2 to TRBJ2-3; D gene ambiguous. Deletions cut 5 bases from V and 4 bases from J, with 10 bases between. This CDR3 has 13 amino acids. Germline-derived CDR1 and CDR2 are SNHLY and FYNNEI. CDR3 sequence: CASSLYRADTQYF. The CDR3 bases are TGTGCCAGCAGTTTGTATAGGGCAGATACGCAGTATTTT.